A selection of T cell receptor beta chains follows, all from one sample in a study of PD-1 blockade in mismatch repair-deficient tumors. Here immunoSEQ multiplex PCR was the method, and the copy in TCRdb shows in-frame clones only, minus some. The data hold 35,000 to 40,000 clones, with roughly 77% observed a single time. The specimen comprised peripheral blood, sampled 4 weeks after starting pembrolizumab. The origin of the receptors is an adult with mismatch repair-deficient cancer. Both conserved end residues are part of each CDR3. A D gene is named only where the DNA matches it firmly. Size is omitted from some rows. Given values are once, few, many or a class for expanded clones.

. | once | TRBJ2-3 | TRBV7-9 | CASSLCWSTDTQYF | TGTGCCAGCAGCTTATGCTGGAGCACAGATACGCAGTATTTT
TRBD1 | . | TRBJ2-7 | TRBV6-1 | CASRPDRAGYEQYF | TGTGCCAGCAGGCCGGACAGGGCGGGTTACGAGCAGTACTTC
. | . | TRBJ2-7 | TRBV19 | CASSAGRSYEQYF | TGTGCCAGTAGTGCGGGCCGCTCCTACGAGCAGTACTTC
. | . | TRBJ2-6 | TRBV5-1 | CASSLLEGVSGANVLTF | TGCGCCAGCAGCTTGCTGGAGGGGGTATCTGGGGCCAACGTCCTGACTTTC
. | . | TRBJ1-1 | TRBV2 | CASIVDRTNTEAFF | TGTGCCAGCATAGTTGACAGGACGAACACTGAAGCTTTCTTT
. | . | TRBJ2-7 | TRBV5-5 | CASSLTGSYEQYF | TGTGCCAGCAGCTTGACGGGGTCCTACGAGCAGTACTTC
. | . | TRBJ2-3 | TRBV7-2 | CASSLVGLYTDTQYF | TGTGCCAGCAGCTTAGTCGGACTCTACACAGATACGCAGTATTTT
TRBD1 | once | TRBJ2-3 | TRBV23-1 | CASAQGDRSTDTQYF | TGCGCCAGCGCACAAGGGGACAGGAGCACAGATACGCAGTATTTT
TRBD1 | . | TRBJ1-2 | TRBV28 | CASSSQQGADGYTF | TGTGCCAGCAGTTCCCAACAGGGGGCGGATGGCTACACCTTC
TRBD2 | . | TRBJ2-1 | TRBV11-2 | CASGTSGVNEQFF | TGTGCCAGCGGGACTAGCGGAGTTAATGAGCAGTTCTTC
. | . | TRBJ2-5 | TRBV30 | CAWRRGVQETQYF | TGTGCCTGGAGACGGGGAGTCCAAGAGACCCAGTACTTC
. | once | TRBJ2-2 | TRBV5-1 | CASNLRGTGGELFF | TGCGCCAGCAACCTGCGGGGTACGGGCGGGGAGCTGTTTTTT
. | . | TRBJ2-7 | TRBV10-3 | CAIRETGSSYEQYF | TGTGCCATCAGAGAGACAGGCAGCTCCTACGAGCAGTACTTC
. | . | TRBJ1-1 | TRBV5-1 | CASSYDRNTEAFF | TGCGCCAGCAGTTACGATCGGAACACTGAAGCTTTCTTT
. | . | TRBJ2-2 | TRBV4-3 | CASSQEGGLGGTGELFF | TGCGCCAGCAGCCAAGAGGGGGGGCTAGGAGGTACCGGGGAGCTGTTTTTT
. | . | TRBJ1-5 | TRBV6-6 | CASSYPSHPQHF | TGTGCCAGCAGTTACCCGAGTCACCCCCAGCATTTT
TRBD1 | . | TRBJ2-3 | TRBV2 | CASSEQSWTGIRDTQYF | TGTGCCAGCAGTGAACAGTCGTGGACAGGGATCCGAGATACGCAGTATTTT
. | . | TRBJ1-2 | TRBV5-4 | CASSLGQGAGYTF | TGTGCCAGCAGCTTGGGGCAGGGAGCTGGCTACACCTTC
. | . | TRBJ1-2 | TRBV27 | CASSPWTGEGRGYTF | TGTGCCAGCAGTCCGTGGACGGGAGAAGGCAGGGGCTACACCTTC
. | . | TRBJ1-4 | TRBV15 | CATSRGRFHEKLFF | TGTGCCACCAGCAGAGGTCGATTCCATGAAAAACTGTTTTTT
TRBD1 | . | TRBJ1-1 | TRBV4-3 | CASSQWDRLNTEAFF | TGCGCCAGCAGCCAGTGGGACAGACTAAACACTGAAGCTTTCTTT
. | . | TRBJ2-7 | TRBV2 | CASRDDRNFSYEQYF | TGTGCCAGCAGGGACGACAGGAATTTCTCCTACGAGCAGTACTTC
. | . | TRBJ2-5 | TRBV6-5 | CASSYVDKETQYF | TGTGCCAGCAGTTATGTGGATAAAGAGACCCAGTACTTC
TRBD2 | . | TRBJ2-3 | TRBV30 | CAWRPLTGTSGPGLVSDTQYF | TGTGCCTGGAGACCCTTAACCGGGACTAGCGGGCCAGGACTAGTGTCGGATACGCAGTATTTT
. | few | TRBJ1-1 | TRBV5-1 | CASSLQRGDTEAFF | TGCGCCAGCAGCTTACAGAGGGGAGACACTGAAGCTTTCTTT
. | . | TRBJ2-3 | TRBV6-6 | CASRRRSGTDTQYF | TGTGCCAGCAGAAGGAGGTCGGGCACAGATACGCAGTATTTT
TRBD1 | . | TRBJ1-1 | TRBV2 | CASRVRQGNTEAFF | TGTGCCAGCAGGGTTCGACAGGGAAATACTGAAGCTTTCTTT
TRBD1 | . | TRBJ2-2 | TRBV7-3 | CASSPRGLVGELFF | TGTGCCAGCAGCCCGAGGGGGCTGGTCGGGGAGCTGTTTTTT
. | . | TRBJ1-4 | TRBV4-2 | CASSQGDATNEKLFF | TGTGCCAGCAGCCAAGGTGATGCAACTAATGAAAAACTGTTTTTT
. | few | TRBJ2-5 | TRBV14 | CASSQVLAETQYF | TGTGCCAGCAGCCAAGTACTAGCAGAGACCCAGTACTTC
. | once | TRBJ2-5 | TRBV4-1 | CASSHEKDSTQETQYF | TGCGCCAGCAGCCACGAAAAGGACAGCACCCAAGAGACCCAGTACTTC
TRBD2 | . | TRBJ2-5 | TRBV19 | CARMGTSGGAETQYF | TGTGCCAGAATGGGGACTAGCGGGGGGGCGGAGACCCAGTACTTC
. | few | TRBJ2-7 | TRBV5-1 | CASSSNPGWNYEQYF | TGCGCCAGCAGCTCTAACCCAGGGTGGAACTACGAGCAGTACTTC
. | . | TRBJ2-2 | TRBV5-6 | CASSLKTRNTGELFF | TGTGCCAGCAGCTTGAAGACCCGGAACACCGGGGAGCTGTTTTTT
. | few | TRBJ2-3 | TRBV11-2 | CASSFVTDTQYF | TGTGCCAGCAGCTTTGTCACAGATACGCAGTATTTT
. | . | TRBJ2-1 | TRBV7-9 | CASSLGTEQFF | TGTGCCAGCAGCTTAGGAACTGAGCAGTTCTTC
. | . | TRBJ2-7 | TRBV28 | CASSLYRRTGEKREQYF | TGTGCCAGCAGTCTCTACAGGAGAACGGGAGAGAAGCGCGAGCAGTACTTC
TRBD1 | . | TRBJ1-5 | TRBV28 | CASSSPTGSQPQHF | TGTGCCAGCAGTTCCCCGACAGGGTCTCAGCCCCAGCATTTT
. | once | TRBJ1-1 | TRBV10-2 | CASSQVGLDTEAFF | TGCGCCAGCAGCCAAGTCGGGCTTGACACTGAAGCTTTCTTT
TRBD2 | . | TRBJ2-1 | TRBV6-5 | CASSYGLAGGMNEQFF | TGTGCCAGCAGTTACGGCCTAGCGGGAGGGATGAATGAGCAGTTCTTC
. | . | TRBJ2-3 | TRBV21-1 | CASSIREESTDTQYF | TGTGCCAGCAGCATCCGGGAGGAAAGCACAGATACGCAGTATTTT
TRBD2 | . | TRBJ2-1 | TRBV30 | CAWTSGSIDEQFF | TGTGCCTGGACTAGCGGGAGTATCGATGAGCAGTTCTTC
. | . | TRBJ1-1 | TRBV9 | CASGDGRNTEAFF | TGTGCCAGCGGGGACGGAAGGAACACTGAAGCTTTCTTT
. | once | TRBJ2-5 | TRBV10-3 | CAISDLLTGSRQETQYF | TGTGCCATCAGTGATCTTTTAACAGGGAGTCGGCAAGAGACCCAGTACTTC
. | . | TRBJ2-3 | TRBV7-9 | CASSSRAEDTQYF | TGTGCCAGCAGCTCCAGGGCAGAGGATACGCAGTATTTT
. | . | TRBJ1-1 | TRBV18 | CASSPPNQANTEAFF | TGTGCCAGCTCACCACCGAACCAGGCAAACACTGAAGCTTTCTTT
. | . | TRBJ2-7 | TRBV6-5 | CASNTRSREQYF | TGTGCCAGCAATACCCGGAGTCGGGAGCAGTACTTC
TRBD1 | . | TRBJ2-3 | TRBV5-5 | CASSWRTGADTQYF | TGTGCCAGCAGCTGGAGGACAGGGGCGGATACGCAGTATTTT
TRBD1 | . | TRBJ2-5 | TRBV18 | CASSWDRGETQYF | TGTGCCAGCTCATGGGACAGAGGGGAGACCCAGTACTTC
. | . | TRBJ1-1 | TRBV7-2 | CASSLAYGDTEAFF | TGTGCCAGCAGCTTAGCGTACGGGGACACTGAAGCTTTCTTT
. | few | TRBJ2-1 | TRBV18 | CASSGLTIEQFF | TGTGCCAGCTCCGGACTCACTATTGAGCAGTTCTTC
. | . | TRBJ2-7 | TRBV6-4 | CASSQEQGPEQYF | TGTGCCAGCAGCCAAGAGCAGGGTCCCGAGCAGTACTTC
. | . | TRBJ2-2 | TRBV2 | CASSGVWVGELFF | TGTGCCAGCAGCGGGGTTTGGGTCGGGGAGCTGTTTTTT
TRBD2 | . | TRBJ2-4 | TRBV7-9 | CASSKEGLAGNIQYF | TGTGCCAGCAGCAAGGAGGGACTAGCGGGAAACATTCAGTACTTC
TRBD1 | . | TRBJ1-1 | TRBV11-1 | CASSLGGRGGSNTEAFF | TGTGCCAGCAGCCTAGGTGGCAGGGGGGGAAGTAACACTGAAGCTTTCTTT